Below are 27 T cell receptor beta chains sequenced from a single sample in a study of tumor-infiltrating lymphocytes in oesophageal squamous cell carcinoma. TCRdb independently ran MiXCR on the PCR reads; one entry per CDR3 protein. In the table there are 15,000 to 20,000 distinct CDR3 sequences, 40% to 50% of which are singletons. Sequenced material: esophageal tumor tissue. These receptors all come from a male donor with esophageal squamous cell carcinoma.

The chain carries TRBV28 and TRBJ2-3, with 9 nucleotides matching TRBD1. V was pared by 6 bases and J by 9 bases, with 4 bases of the junction left unmatched. The CDR3 is 12 amino acids. Looked up from germline, CDR1 is MDHEN and CDR2 is SYDVKM. The CDR3 is CASRLTGGTQYF. The CDR3, as DNA: TGTGCCAGCAGGCTGACAGGGGGGACGCAGTATTTT. Variable domain in full (rest from reference TRBV28 and TRBJ2-3): DVKVTQSSRYLVKRTGEKVFLECVQDMDHENMFWYRQDPGLGLRLIYFSYDVKMKEKGDIPEGYSVSREKKERFSLILESASTNQTSMYLCASRLTGGTQYFGPGTRLTVL.

The chain couples TRBV2 to TRBJ2-3, with D perhaps matching TRBD1 (6 bases). This CDR3 has 12 residues. V was clipped by 5 bases and J by 7 bases, with 10 bases between them. The germline V gene encodes CDR1 SNHLY and CDR2 FYNNEI. In DNA form, the CDR3 reads TGTGCCAGCAGTATGGACAGAAATACGCAGTATTTT. Protein sequence: CASSMDRNTQYF.

This chain joins TRBV6-6 and TRBJ1-2, with TRBD1 as a possible D gene (5 bases). The CDR3 runs 14 residues. CDR1 is MNHNY and CDR2 is SVGAGI in the germline V gene (reference sequence). Trimming removed 2 bases from V and 7 bases from J, with 14 bases in between. DNA for the CDR3: TGTGCCAGCAGTTACCGAGACAGCAGTATTGGCTACACCTTC. Protein: CASSYRDSSIGYTF.

The rearrangement links TRBV12-3 or TRBV12-4 to TRBJ2-2, with 11 positions matching TRBD2. The length of the CDR3 is 18 residues. The junction had 8 bases not matched to a gene; V was cut back by 0 bases and J by 5 bases. This chain's CDR3 is CASSLALVAGGITGELFF. CDR3 DNA sequence: TGTGCCAGCAGTTTAGCGCTAGTAGCGGGAGGGATAACCGGGGAGCTGTTTTTT.

This clonotype was observed many times. A much larger clone sits a single nucleotide away, making a read error possible. This chain links TRBV7-6 with TRBJ1-4, with no clear D. Trimming shortened V by 5 bases and J by 4 bases, and 11 bases separated the two germline ends. CDR3 size: 14 residues. Germline V gene sequence: CDR1 SGHVS, CDR2 FNYEAQ. This CDR3 is CASSPGRINEKLFF. In nucleotides, the CDR3 is TGTGCCAGCAGCCCAGGACGGATTAATGAAAAACTGTTTTTT. The full variable domain, completed using reference TRBV7-6 and TRBJ1-4, is GAGVSQSPRYKVTKRGQDVALRCDPISGHVSLYWYRQALGQGPEFLTYFNYEAQQDKSGLPNDRFSAERPEGSISTLTIQRTEQRDSAMYRCASSPGRINEKLFFGSGTQLSVL.

The chain couples TRBV7-3 to TRBJ2-1; 13 nucleotides agree with TRBD2. CDR1 and CDR2 (germline): SGHTA, FQGTGA. Germline trimming cut 2 bases from V and 4 bases from J; bases unmatched to any gene: 2. This CDR3 has 16 amino acids. The CDR3 is CASSLGLAGVYNEQFF. The CDR3 nucleotides are TGTGCCAGCAGCTTAGGACTAGCGGGAGTGTACAATGAGCAGTTCTTC.

The chain recombines TRBV18 with TRBJ2-5; D may be TRBD1 (5 bases). The J call is in doubt because the DNA end fits TRBJ2-1 better. Germline values: CDR1 KGHSH, CDR2 LQKENI. CDR3 length equals 13 residues. CDR3 coding DNA: TGTGCCAGCTCACCGATTGGGGCCGATGAGCAGTTCTTC. Translating it yields CASSPIGADEQFF.

The table lists this clonotype with a count of one. This sequence joins TRBV11-2 and TRBJ2-5; D remains ambiguous. The CDR3 covers 14 residues. The V gene's germline CDR1 is SGHAT and CDR2 FQNNGV. The V end lost 3 bases, the J end lost 1 base, and 9 bases lay between the germline ends. CDR3 residues: CASSFNRRQETQYF. The CDR3 nucleotides are TGTGCCAGCAGCTTCAATCGGCGCCAAGAGACCCAGTACTTC.

This clonotype came up many times. The rearrangement joins TRBV5-1 to TRBJ2-5; D not certain. CDR3 length: 15 amino acids. V was cut by 2 bases and J by 1 base, with 12 bases left in between. CDR1 is SGHRS and CDR2 is YFSETQ in the germline V gene. CDR3 residues: CASSLGLPSQETQYF. The DNA of the CDR3 is TGCGCCAGCAGCTTAGGTCTACCATCCCAAGAGACCCAGTACTTC.

The chain combines TRBV7-3 with TRBJ2-5, with a weak D call TRBD2 (5 bases). This CDR3 contains 13 residues. Trimming took off 5 bases at V and 0 bases at J, with 7 bases between the two ends. The germline V gene encodes CDR1 SGHTA and CDR2 FQGTGA. CDR3 region: CASSREYQETQYF. For the CDR3, the DNA is TGTGCCAGCAGCAGGGAGTACCAAGAGACCCAGTACTTC.

In this sample, this clonotype turned up many times. The chain has TRBV28 and TRBJ1-1; D is perhaps TRBD1 (5 bases). V shed 7 bases and J shed 0 bases, with 15 bases lying between them. From germline, CDR1 is MDHEN and CDR2 SYDVKM. The CDR3 runs 15 residues. In DNA form, the CDR3 reads TGTGCCAGCACCTCTGGAGGGGCAGTGAACACTGAAGCTTTCTTT. The encoded protein is CASTSGGAVNTEAFF.

The CDR3 DNA reads TGTGCCAGCAGCTTAGAACAACTTCTGGCCAATGAGCAGTTCTTC. Translation gives CASSLEQLLANEQFF. The V and J genes are TRBV7-8 and TRBJ2-1; D is unclear. V lost 1 base and J 6 bases, leaving 13 bases between the germline ends. The CDR3 is 15 residues long. From germline, CDR1 is SGHVS and CDR2 FQNEAQ.

The chain employs TRBV7-2 and TRBJ1-5; TRBD1 might be the D (6 bases). Germline CDR1 SGHTA, CDR2 FQGNSA. The CDR3 is made up of 17 amino acids. V lost 4 bases, J lost 0 bases, and 16 bases lay in between. The CDR3 DNA is TGTGCCAGCAGCTATACCGGGACACCTTATAGCAATCAGCCCCAGCATTTT. Residues: CASSYTGTPYSNQPQHF. Combining the CDR3 with reference TRBV7-2 and TRBJ1-5 gives the whole variable domain GAGVSQSPSNKVTEKGKDVELRCDPISGHTALYWYRQSLGQGLEFLIYFQGNSAPDKSGLPSDRFSAERTGGSVSTLTIQRTQQEDSAVYLCASSYTGTPYSNQPQHFGDGTRLSIL.

The CDR3 DNA reads as TGTGCCACCACCCGGGGTTCCCTCGTAGATACGCAGTATTTT. Translated: CATTRGSLVDTQYF. The V gene is TRBV6-1, the J gene TRBJ2-3; perhaps TRBD2 as D (5 bases). This CDR3 contains 14 residues. The V gene lost 10 bases and the J gene lost 5 bases, with 19 bases spanning the gap. Per germline, CDR1 MNHNS and CDR2 SASEGT.

The sample holds many counts of this clonotype. This chain connects TRBV7-9 to TRBJ2-2, with 16 bases identical to TRBD2. After removal of 3 bases from V and 4 bases from J, the junction contained 8 bases not matched to a gene. From germline, CDR1 is SEHNR and CDR2 FQNEAQ (reference sequence). This CDR3 contains 19 residues. This CDR3 is CASSLGLAGGPGTTGELFF. The CDR3 nucleotides read TGTGCCAGCAGCTTGGGACTAGCGGGAGGGCCCGGCACCACCGGGGAGCTGTTTTTT.

This rearrangement joins TRBV7-6 to TRBJ1-5; D not resolved. Trimming removed 2 bases from V and 4 bases from J, with 12 bases in between. The CDR3 spans 15 residues. CDR1 is SGHVS, CDR2 FNYEAQ, per germline. Here the CDR3 reads CASSLQSGVNQPQHF. In nucleotides, the CDR3 is TGTGCCAGCAGCTTACAGTCAGGCGTTAATCAGCCCCAGCATTTT.

This clonotype counts as medium-sized. The rearrangement uses TRBV7-2 and TRBJ2-1, with 9 bases that match TRBD2. The trim removed 0 bases at V and 2 bases at J, leaving 5 bases unmatched. This CDR3 is built from 17 residues. Germline V gene sequence: CDR1 SGHTA, CDR2 FQGNSA. CDR3 nucleotide sequence: TGTGCCAGCAGCTTAGCGCCTAGCGGGACTGCCTACAATGAGCAGTTCTTC. Encoded protein: CASSLAPSGTAYNEQFF.

In its sample, this clonotype was seen a few times. This chain links TRBV5-1 with TRBJ2-3; 9 bases map to TRBD2. The CDR3 loop spans 15 amino acids. V gave up 0 bases and J gave up 6 bases; unmatched junction bases: 5. CDR1 and CDR2 from the germline V gene are SGHRS and YFSETQ. The CDR3 DNA reads TGCGCCAGCAGCTTGGCAAGCGGGGGGATGGATACGCAGTATTTT. As protein: CASSLASGGMDTQYF.

This chain joins TRBV6-1 and TRBJ1-2, with 8 bases that match TRBD1. The CDR3 extends over 15 amino acids. Trimming cost V 6 bases and J 2 bases; bases outside gene matches: 8. Looked up from germline, CDR1 is MNHNS and CDR2 is SASEGT. This CDR3 is CASRTGTGGNYGYTF. The CDR3 DNA sequence: TGTGCCAGCAGAACTGGGACAGGCGGAAACTATGGCTACACCTTC.

The V call is TRBV7-3, the J call TRBJ2-5; tentatively, D is TRBD2 (6 bases). Germline V gives CDR1 SGHTA, CDR2 FQGTGA. The CDR3 consists of 15 residues. Deletions cut 5 bases from V and 1 base from J, with 14 bases between. In DNA form, the CDR3 reads TGTGCCAGCAGCCTAGACGGAGGGGTCCAAGAGACCCAGTACTTC. Translating it yields CASSLDGGVQETQYF.

This clonotype was recorded at least ten times. The gene calls are TRBV12-3 or TRBV12-4 and TRBJ1-4; 10 nucleotides align to TRBD1. The CDR3 spans 15 residues. V lost 5 bases to trimming and J lost 5 bases; unmatched junction nucleotides: 5. The CDR3 DNA is TGTGCCAGCAGTCCACCGGGACAGGGGAATGAAAAACTGTTTTTT. Translating it yields CASSPPGQGNEKLFF.

This clonotype was detected a few times. V is TRBV7-2 and J is TRBJ2-5, with 13 bases aligning to TRBD2. With the DNA end fitting TRBJ2-1 better, the J assignment may be wrong. The length of the CDR3 is 15 residues. In germline, CDR1 is SGHTA, CDR2 FQGNSA. CDR3 sequence (DNA): TGTGCCAGCAGCTGGGGGGGACTAGCGGGGAATGAGCAGTTCTTC. Translated, it gives CASSWGGLAGNEQFF.

The CDR3 reads CSARGLAGSTDTQYF. Written as DNA, the CDR3 is TGCAGTGCCCGAGGACTAGCGGGTAGCACAGATACGCAGTATTTT. The genes are TRBV20-1 and TRBJ2-3, with 11 bases matching TRBD2. Germline lookup yields CDR1 DFQATT and CDR2 SNEGSKA (reference sequence). Unmatched junction bases numbered 5, after V lost 6 bases and J lost 0 bases. This CDR3 spans 15 amino acids.

This clonotype was detected a few times. J is TRBJ2-1 and V is TRBV6-5, with TRBD1 matching 10 bases. V trimming: 5 bases; J trimming: 5 bases; junction bases outside the gene matches: 6. Germline V gives CDR1 MNHEY, CDR2 SVGAGI. The CDR3 consists of 15 residues. DNA for the CDR3: TGTGCCAGCAGTGAGCCGGGACAGGGGAACAATGAGCAGTTCTTC. It yields the protein CASSEPGQGNNEQFF.

V usage is TRBV7-9 and J usage is TRBJ2-2; tentatively, D is TRBD2 (6 bases). CDR1 and CDR2 from the germline V gene are SEHNR and FQNEAQ (reference sequence). The CDR3 length is 15 residues. Trimming took 1 base from V and 7 from J, leaving 13 bases between them. CDR3 bases: TGTGCCAGCAGCTTAGGCGGGAACGGCGGCGGGGAGCTGTTTTTT. This sequence encodes CASSLGGNGGGELFF. Full variable domain (missing parts from reference TRBV7-9 and TRBJ2-2): DTGVSQNPRHKITKRGQNVTFRCDPISEHNRLYWYRQTLGQGPEFLTYFQNEAQLEKSRLLSDRFSAERPKGSFSTLEIQRTEQGDSAMYLCASSLGGNGGGELFFGEGSRLTVL.

By share of the sample, this clonotype is medium-sized (0.01 to 0.1%). CDR3 loop: CASSRGTGGFNEQFF. The CDR3 DNA sequence: TGTGCCAGCTCCCGAGGGACAGGGGGTTTCAATGAGCAGTTCTTC. The chain joins TRBV7-3 to TRBJ2-1; TRBD1 matches 11 bases. V lost 8 bases to trimming and J lost 6 bases; unmatched junction nucleotides: 9. The CDR3 spans 15 residues. Germline V gives CDR1 SGHTA, CDR2 FQGTGA.

In its sample, this clonotype was seen a few times. The rearrangement joins TRBV5-1 to TRBJ2-7, with 7 bases matching TRBD1. This CDR3 has 15 residues. Germline-derived CDR1 and CDR2 are SGHRS and YFSETQ. V gave up 0 bases and J gave up 7 bases; unmatched junction bases: 10. The CDR3 region has the DNA TGCGCCAGCAGCTTGGGGCAGGGGGAAGGCAATGAGCAGTACTTC. It yields the protein CASSLGQGEGNEQYF.